A single T cell receptor beta chain is shown here with its context. This record belongs to a study of blood T cell repertoires in COVID-19. Overall study context: The samples span acute and convalescent COVID-19 from the United States, Italy and Spain. Sources were T cells, B-cell-depleted T cells, or PBMCs; the material itself was cDNA or gDNA.

Method: immunoSEQ multiplex PCR; TCRdb's copy keeps in-frame clones and lacks some. This repertoire shows more than 110,000 clones, under 90% found once; its top ten account for approximately 1.6%. Trimming cost V 4 bases and J 5 bases; bases outside gene matches: 3. The CDR3 runs to 14 residues. Germline V lookup: CDR1 LGHDT, CDR2 YNNKEL (reference sequence). This study enrolled people aged about 18 to 100 from about two dozen US geographic areas. Participants' reported clinical history set cohort assignment. The clonotype originates from a woman aged 18-29 years who had been exposed to COVID-19. The sequencing sample was made of PBMCs or T cells enriched from blood (not recorded which). The rearrangement joins TRBV3-1 (or the pseudogene TRBV3-2) to TRBJ2-7; 12 positions agree with TRBD2. CDR3 sequence (DNA): TGTGCCAGCAGCCCTCGACTAGCGGGAGACGAGCAGTACTTC. Residues: CASSPRLAGDEQYF.